The present T cell receptor beta chain was sequenced within a study of blood T cell repertoires in COVID-19. At the level of the study: Acute-phase and convalescent COVID-19 samples originated in the United States, Italy and Spain.

Sequencing was performed with immunoSEQ multiplex PCR; in TCRdb, only in-frame clones are kept and a portion is missing. The sample carries some 190,000 clones, approximately 80% recorded once. The J segment lost 6 bases and the V segment lost 1 base, leaving 8 bases of the junction unmatched. The CDR3 loop spans 15 amino acids. CDR1 LNHNV and CDR2 YYDKDF come from the germline V gene (reference sequence). This clone has just one count. The sample taken for sequencing was peripheral blood. This sequence joins TRBV15 and TRBJ1-2; 7 nucleotides line up with TRBD1. This clonotype originated in a man in his 60s with acute or convalescent COVID-19. DNA for the CDR3: TGTGCCACCAGCAGAGCGGTTCAGGGGGAGGATGGCTACACCTTC. Residues: CATSRAVQGEDGYTF.